This TCR beta chain was recovered during a study (dated by TCRdb to the mid-2010s). Receptors were amplified or captured by RT-PCR. The listed sequencing device is Illumina MiSeq. Through fastp at Q25 and MiXCR, TCRdb rebuilt clones from the public reads, retaining in-frame beta chains. Entries that share a CDR3 protein sequence are merged under the most common genes and DNA. Recorded for this sample are approximately 720,000 distinct CDR3 sequences; 12% to 15% of them occurred a single time. About 3.6% of the sample rests with the top ten. On this clonotype: The antigen it binds to is not known. Base qualities are not recorded, but no much larger clone differs from it by a single base.

Its CDR3 holds 14 amino acids, cysteine through phenylalanine. Of all the DNA, just the CDR3 is kept, 42 bases in frame from base 1. In the germline V gene, CDR1 corresponds to SGHVS and CDR2 to FQNEAQ. V is reduced by 1 base and J by 6 bases, leaving a spacing of 13 bases between them. The receptor's source is a female donor in good health, serving as a healthy control. Sequencing used memory CD4+ T cells from blood. The V gene is TRBV7-8 and the J gene is TRBJ2-7, with a weak D call of TRBD2 (6 bases match). The CDR3 has the sequence CASSLDGGSTEQYF. The sequenced DNA is TGTGCCAGCAGCTTAGATGGGGGGAGTACCGAGCAGTACTTC.